The rows below give T cell receptor beta chains drawn from one sample of a study of blood T cell repertoires in COVID-19. The protocol was immunoSEQ multiplex PCR, while the TCRdb copy is restricted to in-frame clones and leaves out a portion. The table lists over 200,000 clones, 89% of them singletons. Sequencing input: PBMCs or T cells enriched from blood (not recorded which). Receptor source: a woman younger than 45 with acute COVID-19. The conserved cysteine and the conserved F or W are not part of the CDR3 here.

CDR3 protein: ASTSGGQPQH
J gene: TRBJ1-5
V gene: TRBV27

CDR3 protein: ASRSYQGYTGELF
J gene: TRBJ2-2
V gene: TRBV5-6

CDR3 protein: ASSVGTGGNEKLF
J gene: TRBJ1-4
V gene: TRBV2

CDR3 protein: ASSEAGNYGYT
J gene: TRBJ1-2
V gene: TRBV2

CDR3 protein: ASSFHSTQAYGYT
J gene: TRBJ1-2
V gene: TRBV5-1

CDR3 protein: AISESRGLSLLAF
J gene: TRBJ1-1
V gene: TRBV10-3

CDR3 protein: ASSHLDRGGYT
J gene: TRBJ1-2
V gene: TRBV3-1/TRBV3-2

CDR3 protein: ASSDPGTAAF
J gene: TRBJ1-1
V gene: TRBV19

CDR3 protein: ASGQQGAMNYGYT
J gene: TRBJ1-2
V gene: TRBV27

CDR3 protein: ASSFLGNTIY
J gene: TRBJ1-3
V gene: TRBV11-2

CDR3 protein: ASSISGGWYEQY
J gene: TRBJ2-7
V gene: TRBV5-1

CDR3 protein: ASSLGRTGGQPQH
J gene: TRBJ1-5
V gene: TRBV11-2

CDR3 protein: ASSEGTGNQPQH
J gene: TRBJ1-5
V gene: TRBV25-1

CDR3 protein: ASSENGVTSEKLF
J gene: TRBJ1-4
V gene: TRBV2

CDR3 protein: ASSFDIYGYT
J gene: TRBJ1-2
V gene: TRBV7-9

CDR3 protein: ASSYGGGAPNEQF
J gene: TRBJ2-1
V gene: TRBV6-2/TRBV6-3

CDR3 protein: ASRGTGASGANVLT
J gene: TRBJ2-6
V gene: TRBV28

CDR3 protein: SAFRGAEAF
J gene: TRBJ1-1
V gene: TRBV20-1